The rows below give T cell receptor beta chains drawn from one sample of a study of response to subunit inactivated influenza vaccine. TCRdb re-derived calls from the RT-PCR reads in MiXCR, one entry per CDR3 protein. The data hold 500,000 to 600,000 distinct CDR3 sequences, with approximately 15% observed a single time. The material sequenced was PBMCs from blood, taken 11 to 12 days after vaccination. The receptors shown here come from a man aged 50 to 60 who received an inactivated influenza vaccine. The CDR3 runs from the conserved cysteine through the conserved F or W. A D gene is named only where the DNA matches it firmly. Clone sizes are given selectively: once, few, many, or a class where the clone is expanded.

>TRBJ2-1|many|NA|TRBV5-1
TGCGCCAGCAGCTTGGGGGCGGCGAGCTCCTACAATGAGCAGTTCTTC
CASSLGAASSYNEQFF
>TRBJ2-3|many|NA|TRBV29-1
TGCAGCGTTGATAGTCAGGGCGGCACAGATACGCAGTATTTT
CSVDSQGGTDTQYF
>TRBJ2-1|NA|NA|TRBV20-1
TGCAGTGCTAGGAGTCAGAAGAATTCCTACAATGAGCAGTTCTTC
CSARSQKNSYNEQFF
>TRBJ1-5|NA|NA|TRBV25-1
TGTGCCAGCAGTGAATCGCTCCAGGGAGATAGCAATCAGCCCCAGCATTTT
CASSESLQGDSNQPQHF
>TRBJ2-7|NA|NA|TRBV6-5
TGTGCCAGCATGCCCGGGGCAGGCGAGCAGTACTTC
CASMPGAGEQYF
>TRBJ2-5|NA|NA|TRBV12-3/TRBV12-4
TGTGCCAGCAGTTTTGGGGGGGCGGGGGAGACCCAGTACTTC
CASSFGGAGETQYF
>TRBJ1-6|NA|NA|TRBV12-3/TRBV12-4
TGTGCCAGCAGTATAGGGGGGAATTCACCCCTCCACTTT
CASSIGGNSPLHF
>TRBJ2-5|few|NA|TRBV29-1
TGCAGCGTGACCCTAGAGACCCAGTACTTC
CSVTLETQYF
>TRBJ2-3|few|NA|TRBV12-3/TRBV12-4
TGTGCCAGCAGACCGCCCCCGACGGATCGCACAGATACGCAGTATTTT
CASRPPPTDRTDTQYF
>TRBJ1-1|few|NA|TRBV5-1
TGCGCCAGCAGCACCTCCGGGAGAGTGAACACTGAAGCTTTCTTT
CASSTSGRVNTEAFF
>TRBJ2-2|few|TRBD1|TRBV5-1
TGCGCCAGCAGGAGTCAGGGGGCGACCGGGGAGCTGTTTTTT
CASRSQGATGELFF
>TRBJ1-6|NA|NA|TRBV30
TGTGCCTGGAGTGGGCCACTTATAGGAGGTTCACCCCTCCACTTT
CAWSGPLIGGSPLHF
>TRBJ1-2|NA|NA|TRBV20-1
TGCAGTGCTAGATTCCAGGCAGGCTACACCTTC
CSARFQAGYTF
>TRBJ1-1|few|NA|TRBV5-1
TGCGCCAGCAGCTTGGGGCTTGGCAATGAAGCTTTCTTT
CASSLGLGNEAFF
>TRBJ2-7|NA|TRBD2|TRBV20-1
TGCAGTGCTAGAGATGGGGGGAGGGCATCCTACGAGCAGTACTTC
CSARDGGRASYEQYF
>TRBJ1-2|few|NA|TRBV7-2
TGTGCCAGCAGCTTACCCACCAACTATGGCTACACCTTC
CASSLPTNYGYTF
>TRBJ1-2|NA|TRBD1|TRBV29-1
TGCAGCGTAGGCCGGACAGGGGGATCTAACTATGGCTACACCTTC
CSVGRTGGSNYGYTF
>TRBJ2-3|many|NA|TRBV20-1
TGCAGTGCTAGCCAGGCCACAGATACGCAGTATTTT
CSASQATDTQYF
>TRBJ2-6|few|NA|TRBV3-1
TGTGCCAGCAGCCCACTCCCGCGCTCCGGGGCCAACGTCCTGACTTTC
CASSPLPRSGANVLTF
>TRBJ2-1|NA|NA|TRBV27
TGTGCCAGCAGTTTAAGGGGGGAGATGTGGACCTACAATGAGCAGTTCTTC
CASSLRGEMWTYNEQFF
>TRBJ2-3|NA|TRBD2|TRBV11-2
TGTGCCAGCAGCTTCAAAGGAGTTAGCGGGAGATCAGATACGCAGTATTTT
CASSFKGVSGRSDTQYF
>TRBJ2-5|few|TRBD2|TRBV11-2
TGTGCCAGCAGCTTAATCAGCGGGGGCCAAGAGACCCAGTACTTC
CASSLISGGQETQYF
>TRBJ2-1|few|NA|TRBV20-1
TGCAGTGCTAGACAGGGTTATGAGCAGTTCTTC
CSARQGYEQFF
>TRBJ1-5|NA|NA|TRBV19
TGTGCCAGTAGTATAGATAGGAGACATAGCAATCAGCCCCAGCATTTT
CASSIDRRHSNQPQHF
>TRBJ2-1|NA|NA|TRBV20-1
TGCAGTGCTTCTGCGGGTGGGACCTTGGGCAATGAGCAGTTCTTC
CSASAGGTLGNEQFF
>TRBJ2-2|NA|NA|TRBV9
TGTGCCAGCACCCGAGGGTCGGGGGCGTCGGGCGGGGAGCTGTTTTTT
CASTRGSGASGGELFF
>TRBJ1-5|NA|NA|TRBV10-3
TGTGCCATCAGTGAGTTTATCGAGGGGAATCAGCCCCAGCATTTT
CAISEFIEGNQPQHF
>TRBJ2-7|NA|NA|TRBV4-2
TGTGCCAGCAGCCAAGATCGTCAGGCCTCCTACGAGCAGTACTTC
CASSQDRQASYEQYF
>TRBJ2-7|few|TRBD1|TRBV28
TGTGCCAGCAGGAGCTCGGGACAGGGGGTCGAGCAGTACTTC
CASRSSGQGVEQYF
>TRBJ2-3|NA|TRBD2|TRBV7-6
TGTGCCAGCAGACCAGGGACTAGCGGGACCACAGATACGCAGTATTTT
CASRPGTSGTTDTQYF
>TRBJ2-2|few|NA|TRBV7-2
TGTGCCAGCAGCTTAGTACCCCGGAACACCGGGGAGCTGTTTTTT
CASSLVPRNTGELFF
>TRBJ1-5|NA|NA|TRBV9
TGTGCCAGCAGCGCTTCCAGCCAGTCATTCAATCAGCCCCAGCATTTT
CASSASSQSFNQPQHF
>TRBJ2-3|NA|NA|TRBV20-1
TGCAGTGCTAGAGATCGGGAAACGCAGTATTTT
CSARDRETQYF
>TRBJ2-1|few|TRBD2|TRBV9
TGTGCCAGCAGCGTATCCGCGGGGGGGACCTACAATGAGCAGTTCTTC
CASSVSAGGTYNEQFF
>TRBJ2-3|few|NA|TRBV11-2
TGTGCCAGCAGCTTAGATCTTTTCGAGTTCACAGATACGCAGTATTTT
CASSLDLFEFTDTQYF
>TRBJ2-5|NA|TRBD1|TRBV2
TGTGCCAGCAAGGGGACAGGGATTAGGGTAGGAGAGACCCAGTACTTC
CASKGTGIRVGETQYF
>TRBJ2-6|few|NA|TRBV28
TGTGCCACCCGACAAACTGGGGCCAACGTCCTGACTTTC
CATRQTGANVLTF
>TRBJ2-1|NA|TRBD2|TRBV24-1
TGTGCCACTAAAGGACTAGCGAACAATGAGCAGTTCTTC
CATKGLANNEQFF
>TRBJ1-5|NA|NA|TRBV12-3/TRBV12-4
TGTGCCAGCTTACGAGAGGGTAGTGGCAGCGGTCAGCCCCAGCATTTT
CASLREGSGSGQPQHF
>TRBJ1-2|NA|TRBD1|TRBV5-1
TGCGCCAGCAGCGTCGACAGGGAAAGGGGCTACACCTTC
CASSVDRERGYTF
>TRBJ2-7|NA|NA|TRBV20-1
TGCAGTGCTAGAGAGGGAAACACTTGGTACGAGCAGTACTTC
CSAREGNTWYEQYF
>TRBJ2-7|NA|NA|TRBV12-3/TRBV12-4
TGTGCCAGCAGTTTTGGCAGGGTTGGCGAGCAGTACTTC
CASSFGRVGEQYF
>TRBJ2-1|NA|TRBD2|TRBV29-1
TGCAGCGGCCAATTAAGGGGACGGGAGGGGTCCTACAATGAGCAGTTCTTC
CSGQLRGREGSYNEQFF
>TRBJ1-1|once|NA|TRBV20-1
TGCAGTGCTAGACCAACGACAGGCGGTAGAGGGACTGAAGCTTTCTTT
CSARPTTGGRGTEAFF
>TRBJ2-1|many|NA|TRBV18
TGTGCCAGCTCACCTCGAGATCGACTAGTATTTCCGTTCTTC
CASSPRDRLVFPFF
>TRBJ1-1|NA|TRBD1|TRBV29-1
TGCAGCGTCTTGGACAGGGGGGGTACTGAAGCTTTCTTT
CSVLDRGGTEAFF
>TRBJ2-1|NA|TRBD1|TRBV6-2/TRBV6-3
TGTGCCAGCAGCTCCGGGACAGGGAGGAGAAATGAGCAGTTCTTC
CASSSGTGRRNEQFF
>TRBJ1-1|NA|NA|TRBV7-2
TGTGCCAGCAGTCAGGACGTCGCGAACACTGAAGCTTTCTTT
CASSQDVANTEAFF
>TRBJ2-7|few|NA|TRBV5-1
TGCGCCAGCAGCTTGGCCATCTACAACTACGAGCAGTACTTC
CASSLAIYNYEQYF
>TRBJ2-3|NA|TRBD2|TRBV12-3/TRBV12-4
TGTGCCAGCAGACCGGCGGGGGGGCATCAAGATACGCAGTATTTT
CASRPAGGHQDTQYF
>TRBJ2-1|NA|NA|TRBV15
TGTGCCACCAGCAGAGCCTCCTACACCTCCAATGAGCAGTTCTTC
CATSRASYTSNEQFF